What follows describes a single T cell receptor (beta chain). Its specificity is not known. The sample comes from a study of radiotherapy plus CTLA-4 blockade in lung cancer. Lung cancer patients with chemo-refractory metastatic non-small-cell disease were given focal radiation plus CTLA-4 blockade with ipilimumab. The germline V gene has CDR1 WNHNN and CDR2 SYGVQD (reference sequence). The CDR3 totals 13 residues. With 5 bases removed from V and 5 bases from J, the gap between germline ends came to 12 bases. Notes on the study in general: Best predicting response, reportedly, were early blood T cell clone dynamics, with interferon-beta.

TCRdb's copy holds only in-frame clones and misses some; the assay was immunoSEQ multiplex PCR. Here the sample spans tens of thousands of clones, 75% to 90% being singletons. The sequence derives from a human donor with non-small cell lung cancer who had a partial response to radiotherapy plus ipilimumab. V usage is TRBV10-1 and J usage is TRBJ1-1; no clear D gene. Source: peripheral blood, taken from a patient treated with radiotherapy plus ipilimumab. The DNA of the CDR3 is TGCGCCAGCAGTCGTATCCGAGGGACTGAAGCTTTCTTT. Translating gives CASSRIRGTEAFF.